What follows describes a single T cell receptor beta chain. Its antigen is undetermined. Every patient with CD3G deficiency had evidence of autoimmunity. The data belong to a study of regulatory T cells. Overall study results and limits: In patients, unique TRB V-J pairs were restricted and V/J usage skewed, especially in Tregs.

The PCR used 52 TRBV and 13 TRBJ primers. Generated by immunoSEQ multiplex PCR, the TCRdb table keeps only in-frame clones and is missing some. The sample lists 20,000 to 25,000 clones; 80% to 95% were seen once. CDR3 length equals 17 residues. CDR1 and CDR2 from the germline V gene are SGHVS and FQNEAQ. V shed 1 base and J 9 bases; nucleotides not matched to a gene: 14. This receptor was taken from a child under 10 years old with CD3G deficiency. Material for sequencing was CD8+ T cells sorted from blood. The chain is built from TRBV7-8 and TRBJ2-1, with 8 bases fitting TRBD1. The CDR3 sequence is CASSLEQPGQARGEQFF. CDR3 in DNA: TGTGCCAGCAGCTTAGAACAGCCGGGACAGGCGAGGGGTGAGCAGTTCTTC.